This T cell receptor (beta chain) was captured in a study of CD8+CD57+ T cells in acquired aplastic anemia. Looking at the study overall: When averaged, DNA from sorted CD4+ and CD8+ cells came to approximately 3.2 ug.

The template for TCR beta VDJ and CDR3 sequence profiling was genomic DNA. TCRdb used MiXCR to reprocess the reads, holding one entry per CDR3 protein. Counted here are a few hundred thousand distinct CDR3 sequences, approximately 55% occurring once; the ten biggest clones make up roughly 8%. With 2 bases clipped from V and 4 bases from J, the junction kept 3 bases outside the gene matches. Germline V lookup: CDR1 MNHNS, CDR2 SASEGT. The CDR3 spans 14 residues. Whole-study results and caveats: Patients and healthy controls showed no significant CD8+ Simpson's diversity difference. Overlap between patients and controls comprised about 30 CD8+ CDR3 sequences.

There are many counts of this clonotype. Its matching antigen is unknown. The chain carries TRBV6-1 and TRBJ2-7, with 9 bases aligning to TRBD1. The specimen was sorted CD4+, CD8+, or CD8+CD57+ T cells (not recorded which) from PBMCs. The TCR comes from a human donor with severe aplastic anemia or a healthy control (not recorded which). CDR3 loop: CASSETGQGYEQYF. CDR3 bases: TGTGCCAGCAGTGAAACTGGACAGGGGTACGAGCAGTACTTC.